One and the same sample provided the 22 T cell receptor beta chains below, sequenced in a study of shared clonotypes between healthy human individuals. Clones were sequenced by immunoSEQ multiplex PCR, and TCRdb holds only the in-frame ones, with some missing. The sample records 2 million to 2.5 million clones, more than 90% being singletons. The specimen was naive CD4+ T cells sorted from blood. The sample's subset: CD45RA+ positively selected. The receptor set was obtained from a man aged 18 to 35 in good health.

The genes are TRBV10-3 and TRBJ2-2; perhaps TRBD1 as D (6 bases). This CDR3 has 12 amino acids. The V and J ends lost 8 bases and 8 bases respectively, with 12 bases between them. Germline V gene data show CDR1 as ENHRY and CDR2 as SYGVKD. CDR3 in DNA: TGTGCCATCGGTGGGGGCGCGGGGGAGCTGTTTTTT. Its protein product is CAIGGGAGELFF.

This clone was counted a single time. The chain is built from TRBV4-2 and TRBJ1-2; 7 bases fit TRBD1. J lost 6 bases, V lost 4 bases, and 11 bases had no gene match. The CDR3 is 15 amino acids. Germline assignment: CDR1 LGHNA and CDR2 YNFKEQ. CDR3 residues: CASSPHHAQGDGYTF. The CDR3 coding sequence is TGTGCCAGCAGCCCGCATCACGCCCAGGGGGATGGCTACACCTTC.

This sequence joins TRBV6-1 and TRBJ2-7; tentatively, D is TRBD2 (5 bases). Trimming removed 6 bases from V and 7 bases from J, with 16 bases in between. This CDR3 is built from 13 residues. Germline V gene sequence: CDR1 MNHNS, CDR2 SASEGT. The CDR3: CASSADQRSEQYF. The CDR3 DNA is TGTGCCAGCAGCGCCGACCAGCGGAGTGAGCAGTACTTC.

The chain carries TRBV25-1 and TRBJ1-1; D might be TRBD1 (5 bases). CDR1 and CDR2 (germline): MGHDK, SYGVNS. V was cut by 5 bases and J by 2 bases, with 12 bases left in between. The CDR3 extends over 14 amino acids. The CDR3, as DNA: TGTGCCAGCAGTCCCCCGGGGCTAAACACTGAAGCTTTCTTT. Amino acids: CASSPPGLNTEAFF.

V is TRBV18 and J is TRBJ2-7, with a weak D call TRBD1 (6 bases). V was clipped by 2 bases and J by 5 bases, with 13 bases between them. The CDR3 length is 14 residues. Germline V CDR1 and CDR2: KGHSH, LQKENI. This CDR3 is CASSPGTNLHEQYF. CDR3 nucleotides: TGTGCCAGCTCACCAGGGACAAATCTACACGAGCAGTACTTC.

The chain is built from TRBV19 and TRBJ1-1; possible D gene TRBD1, 6 bases. Germline V lookup: CDR1 LNHDA, CDR2 SQIVND (reference sequence). The V end was cut by 5 bases, the J end by 5 bases, with 15 bases between. The CDR3 has 14 amino acids. The CDR3 DNA reads TGTGCCAGTAGTCTTGCCGGGGGCAAGACTGAAGCTTTCTTT. Amino acids: CASSLAGGKTEAFF.

The chain uses TRBV25-1 and TRBJ2-7, with TRBD1 as a possible D gene (5 bases). CDR1 is MGHDK and CDR2 is SYGVNS in the germline V gene. The CDR3 contains 15 residues. The V end was cut by 4 bases, the J end by 4 bases, with 17 bases between. The CDR3 coding sequence is TGTGCCAGCAGTGCGGACATTTCCCGGAGTTACGAGCAGTACTTC. Translating it yields CASSADISRSYEQYF.

This chain uses TRBV19 with TRBJ2-5, with 8 bases lining up with TRBD2. Trimming removed 1 base from V and 4 bases from J; junction bases left unmatched: 5. The germline CDR1 and CDR2 sequences are LNHDA and SQIVND (reference sequence). This CDR3 has 15 amino acids. Here the CDR3 reads CASSIGAGGGETQYF. In DNA form, the CDR3 reads TGTGCCAGTAGTATAGGCGCGGGAGGTGGAGAGACCCAGTACTTC.

For this clone: The junction and the germline gene differ at one end; a read error may be behind it. The same CDR3 is also encoded by other DNA sequences in this sample. V usage is TRBV30 and J usage is TRBJ2-2; D not resolved. The length of the CDR3 is 13 residues. CDR1 and CDR2 (germline): GTSNPN, SVGIG (reference sequence). CDR3 in DNA: TGTGCCTGGAGTGTACGCGACACGGGGGAGCTGTTTTTT. It specifies CAWSVRDTGELFF.

V gene TRBV4-1 combines with J gene TRBJ2-3; unclear D gene. The V and J ends lost 1 base and 1 base respectively, with 12 bases between them. This CDR3 comprises 16 residues. The germline V gene has CDR1 MGHRA and CDR2 YSYEKL. The CDR3 region has the DNA TGCGCCAGCAGCCAAGCACCCATTCGAGGCACAGATACGCAGTATTTT. The encoded protein is CASSQAPIRGTDTQYF.

The J gene is TRBJ2-3, the V gene TRBV6-1; the D gene could be TRBD1 or TRBD2 (5 bases each). V dropped 7 bases and J dropped 1 base, with 15 bases sitting between them. The CDR3 totals 15 residues. Germline V gives CDR1 MNHNS, CDR2 SASEGT. The CDR3 here is CASTPGRAGTDTQYF. CDR3 DNA: TGTGCCAGCACCCCGGGACGAGCGGGCACAGATACGCAGTATTTT.

This chain joins TRBV2 and TRBJ1-1; 7 bases agree with TRBD1. CDR1 is SNHLY, CDR2 FYNNEI, per germline. CDR3 length: 14 amino acids. The V gene end was trimmed by 6 bases and the J gene end by 2 bases; junction bases not matched to a gene: 6. The CDR3 sequence: CASSITGENTEAFF. CDR3 nucleotides: TGTGCCAGCAGCATAACAGGGGAAAACACTGAAGCTTTCTTT. Full variable domain (outside the CDR3, taken from reference TRBV2 and TRBJ1-1): EPEVTQTPSHQVTQMGQEVILRCVPISNHLYFYWYRQILGQKVEFLVSFYNNEISEKSEIFDDQFSVERPDGSNFTLKIRSTKLEDSAMYFCASSITGENTEAFFGQGTRLTVV.

This clone was observed a single time. This chain connects TRBV27 to TRBJ1-2, with a tentative D call TRBD1 (5 bases). Trimming removed 11 bases at V and 2 bases at J, with 15 bases between. CDR1 is MNHEY and CDR2 is SMNVEV in the germline V gene (reference sequence). CDR3 size: 13 residues. Here the CDR3 reads CAAGRGWNYGYTF. CDR3 coding DNA: TGTGCCGCAGGGCGAGGTTGGAACTATGGCTACACCTTC.

The chain links TRBV7-2 to TRBJ2-3; D not certain. Germline V CDR1 and CDR2: SGHTA, FQGNSA. V was shortened by 2 bases and J by 7 bases, with 13 bases between the two germline ends. This CDR3 contains 14 residues. The CDR3 DNA is TGTGCCAGCAGCTTATCCTACGGCCAAAATACGCAGTATTTT. This encodes CASSLSYGQNTQYF.

The rearrangement joins TRBV7-9 to TRBJ1-5; D not certain. Germline V CDR1 and CDR2: SEHNR, FQNEAQ (reference sequence). The V and J ends lost 8 bases and 5 bases respectively, with 10 bases between them. The CDR3 sequence is 12 residues long. The CDR3 here is CASADIDQPQHF. The CDR3 DNA reads TGTGCCAGCGCCGACATCGATCAGCCCCAGCATTTT.

This chain links TRBV10-3 with TRBJ1-4; 8 bases map to TRBD1. The CDR3 is 15 residues long. Germline CDR1 and CDR2: ENHRY and SYGVKD. With 10 bases clipped from V and 8 bases from J, the junction kept 15 bases outside the gene matches. Here the CDR3 DNA reads TGTGCCAGCCAACCCGACAGGGGTGTCCCCGAAAAACTGTTTTTT. Amino acid sequence: CASQPDRGVPEKLFF.

The rearrangement joins TRBV30 to TRBJ2-6; 7 bases match TRBD1. CDR1 and CDR2 (germline): GTSNPN, SVGIG (reference sequence). The CDR3 sequence is 19 residues long. J was trimmed by 0 bases and V by 1 base; bases with no gene match: 12. CDR3 in amino acids: CAWSGRYGTADSGANVLTF. Written as DNA, the CDR3 is TGTGCCTGGAGTGGTCGATACGGGACAGCCGACTCTGGGGCCAACGTCCTGACTTTC.

This chain joins TRBV29-1 and TRBJ1-2; 12 nucleotides line up with TRBD1. The ends lost 5 bases at V and 6 bases at J; junction bases unmatched: 4. Looked up from germline, CDR1 is SQVTM and CDR2 is ANQGSEA. This CDR3 has 13 amino acids. Here the CDR3 DNA reads TGCAGCGTTAGGGACAGGGGGCAGAATGGCTACACCTTC. Its translation: CSVRDRGQNGYTF.

The table lists this clone with a count of one. J is TRBJ2-2 and V is TRBV2, with 11 bases identical to TRBD1. V shed 4 bases, J shed 7 bases, and the junction held 14 bases outside the gene matches. This CDR3 contains 18 residues. CDR1 SNHLY and CDR2 FYNNEI come from the germline V gene. DNA of the CDR3: TGTGCCAGCAGTGGGCTTCACGGACAGGGGGCACGTAACGGGGAGCTGTTTTTT. Its protein product is CASSGLHGQGARNGELFF.

This clone has just one count. CDR3 nucleotide sequence: TGTGCCACCAGATACAACTATGGCTACACCTTC. This translates into CATRYNYGYTF. V and J are TRBV27 and TRBJ1-2; D is undetermined. V was cut by 10 bases and J by 2 bases, with 8 bases left in between. The CDR3 totals 11 residues. Germline CDR1 MNHEY, CDR2 SMNVEV (reference sequence).

This clone was seen a single time. Other DNA sequences in this specimen translate into the identical CDR3. V and J are TRBV5-1 and TRBJ2-2; D might be TRBD1 (5 bases). Trimming left V 4 bases short and J 1 base short, with 8 bases between. Germline V gene lookup returns CDR1 SGHRS and CDR2 YFSETQ. The CDR3 is made up of 14 amino acids. CDR3 in amino acids: CASSIGQNTGELFF. In DNA form, the CDR3 reads TGCGCCAGCAGCATAGGACAGAACACCGGGGAGCTGTTTTTT.

The chain has TRBV7-2 and TRBJ2-7; no clear D gene. With 1 base removed from V and 2 bases from J, the gap between germline ends came to 12 bases. CDR3 size: 15 residues. The V gene's germline CDR1 is SGHTA and CDR2 FQGNSA. CDR3 region: CASSLGFGATYEQYF. In DNA, the CDR3 is TGTGCCAGCAGCTTAGGGTTCGGAGCGACCTACGAGCAGTACTTC.